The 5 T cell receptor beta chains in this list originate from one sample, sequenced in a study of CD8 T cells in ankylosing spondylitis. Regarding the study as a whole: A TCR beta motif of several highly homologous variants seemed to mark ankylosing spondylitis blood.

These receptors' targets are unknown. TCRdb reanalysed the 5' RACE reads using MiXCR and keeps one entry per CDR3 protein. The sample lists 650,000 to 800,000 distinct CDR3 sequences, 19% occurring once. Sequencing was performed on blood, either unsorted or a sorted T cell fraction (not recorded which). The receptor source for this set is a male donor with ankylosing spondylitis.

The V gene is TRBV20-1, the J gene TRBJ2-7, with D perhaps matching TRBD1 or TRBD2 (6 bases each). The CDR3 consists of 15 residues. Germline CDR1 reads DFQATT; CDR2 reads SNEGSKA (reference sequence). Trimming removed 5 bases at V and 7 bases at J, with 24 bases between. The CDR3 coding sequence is TGCAGTGCTGCCGGTAATATGGGGGGCGCGAGGGAGCAGTACTTC. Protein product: CSAAGNMGGAREQYF.

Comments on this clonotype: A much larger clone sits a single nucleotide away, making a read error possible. In DNA form, the CDR3 reads TGTGCCAGCGGGCAGGGGGGCTCCTACGAGCAGTACTTC. This sequence encodes CASGQGGSYEQYF. The chain employs TRBV27 and TRBJ2-7, with D tentatively TRBD1 (7 bases). Trimming shortened V by 8 bases and J by 0 bases, and 11 bases separated the two germline ends. The CDR3 has 13 amino acids. Per the germline V gene, CDR1 is MNHEY and CDR2 is SMNVEV (reference sequence).

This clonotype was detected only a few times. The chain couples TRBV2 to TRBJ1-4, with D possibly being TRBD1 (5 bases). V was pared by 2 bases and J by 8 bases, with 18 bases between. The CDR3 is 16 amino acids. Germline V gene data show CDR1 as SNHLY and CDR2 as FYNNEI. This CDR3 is CASSELNARDGEKLFF. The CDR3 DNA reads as TGTGCCAGCAGTGAACTTAATGCCAGGGATGGAGAAAAACTGTTTTTT.

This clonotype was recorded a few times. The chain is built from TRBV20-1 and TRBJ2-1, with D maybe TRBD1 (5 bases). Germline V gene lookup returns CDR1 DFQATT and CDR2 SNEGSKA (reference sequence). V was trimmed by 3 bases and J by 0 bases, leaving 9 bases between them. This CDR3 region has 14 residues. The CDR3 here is CSASGRDSYNEQFF. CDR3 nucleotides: TGCAGTGCTAGTGGCAGGGACTCCTACAATGAGCAGTTCTTC.

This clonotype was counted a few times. In DNA, the CDR3 is TGTGCCAGCAGTTACTCCCGGGCTGGCAGGTCCATTCTTGAGACCCAGTACTTC. Translated: CASSYSRAGRSILETQYF. The rearrangement links TRBV27 to TRBJ2-5; D not resolved. The CDR3 is 18 residues long. V was cut by 4 bases and J by 5 bases, with 26 bases left in between. From germline, CDR1 is MNHEY and CDR2 SMNVEV (reference sequence).